This T cell receptor beta chain originates from a study of beta chain features in type 1 diabetes. Turning to this clone: Its antigen is currently unknown.

Trimming stripped 5 bases from V and 0 bases from J, with 9 bases between. The CDR3 is 15 residues long. Germline CDR1 SGHRS, CDR2 YFSETQ. Study-wide results and limits: Across patients, naive, central memory and Treg TCRB repertoires exhibited apparently greater similarity than was observed across healthy donors. Moderate but significant shortening of TCRB CDR3s was recorded in all four CD4+ subsets from Type 1 diabetes patients.

cDNA synthesis used the whole RNA isolate, giving expressed TCRB sequences. Measured with immunoSEQ multiplex PCR; TCRdb has only the in-frame clones, and not every one. The table includes under 400,000 clones, around 20% detected once. J is TRBJ2-6 and V is TRBV5-1, with unresolved D. The sample was naive CD4+ T cells from blood. The origin of this receptor is a young woman in good health. In DNA, the CDR3 is TGCGCCAGCAGTGGCCGAACCTCTGGGGCCAACGTCCTGACTTTC. This sequence encodes CASSGRTSGANVLTF.